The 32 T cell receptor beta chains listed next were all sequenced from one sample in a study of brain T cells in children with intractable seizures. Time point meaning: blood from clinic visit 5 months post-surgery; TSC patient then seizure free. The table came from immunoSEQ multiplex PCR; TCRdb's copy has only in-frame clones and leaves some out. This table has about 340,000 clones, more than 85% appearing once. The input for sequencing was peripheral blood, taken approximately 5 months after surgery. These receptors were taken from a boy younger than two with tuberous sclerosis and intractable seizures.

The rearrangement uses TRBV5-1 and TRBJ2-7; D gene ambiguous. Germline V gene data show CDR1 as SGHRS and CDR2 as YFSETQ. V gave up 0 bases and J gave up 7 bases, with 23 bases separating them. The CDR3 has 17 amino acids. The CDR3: CASSLELVSAFTSEQYF. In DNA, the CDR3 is TGCGCCAGCAGCTTGGAACTCGTGTCGGCGTTTACGAGTGAGCAGTACTTC.

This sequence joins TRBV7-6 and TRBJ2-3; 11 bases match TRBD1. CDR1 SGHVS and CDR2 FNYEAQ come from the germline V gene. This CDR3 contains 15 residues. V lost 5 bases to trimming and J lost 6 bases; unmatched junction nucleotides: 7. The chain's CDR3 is CASSTGTGGGDTQYF. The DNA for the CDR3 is TGTGCCAGCAGCACTGGGACAGGGGGTGGCGATACGCAGTATTTT.

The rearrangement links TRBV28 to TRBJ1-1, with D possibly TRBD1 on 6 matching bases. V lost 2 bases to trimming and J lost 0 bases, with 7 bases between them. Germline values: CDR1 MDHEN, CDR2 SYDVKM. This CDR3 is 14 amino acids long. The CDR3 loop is CASSLTGMNTEAFF. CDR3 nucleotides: TGTGCCAGCAGTTTAACAGGGATGAACACTGAAGCTTTCTTT.

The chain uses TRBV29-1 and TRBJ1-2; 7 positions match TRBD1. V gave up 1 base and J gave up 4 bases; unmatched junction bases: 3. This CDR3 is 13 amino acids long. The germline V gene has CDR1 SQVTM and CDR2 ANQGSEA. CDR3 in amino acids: CSVEGGGVYGYTF. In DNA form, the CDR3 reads TGCAGCGTTGAAGGAGGGGGCGTCTATGGCTACACCTTC.

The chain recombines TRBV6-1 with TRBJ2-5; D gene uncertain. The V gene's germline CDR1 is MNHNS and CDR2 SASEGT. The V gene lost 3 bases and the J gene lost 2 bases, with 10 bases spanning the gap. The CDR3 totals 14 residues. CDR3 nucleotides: TGTGCCAGCAGTGATCCGGTGACTCAAGAGACCCAGTACTTC. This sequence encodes CASSDPVTQETQYF.

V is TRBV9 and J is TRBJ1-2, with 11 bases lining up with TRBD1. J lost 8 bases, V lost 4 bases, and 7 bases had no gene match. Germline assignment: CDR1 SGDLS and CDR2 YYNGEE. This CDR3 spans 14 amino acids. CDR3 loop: CASSLGQGADGYTF. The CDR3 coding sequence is TGTGCCAGCAGCCTCGGACAGGGGGCGGACGGCTACACCTTC.

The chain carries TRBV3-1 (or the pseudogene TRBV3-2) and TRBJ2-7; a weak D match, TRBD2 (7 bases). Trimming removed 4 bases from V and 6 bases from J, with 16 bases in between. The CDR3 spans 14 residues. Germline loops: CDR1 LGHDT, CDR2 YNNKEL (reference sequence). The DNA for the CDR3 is TGTGCCAGCAGCCCACGGGGGGCCTCGGTCGAGCAGTACTTC. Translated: CASSPRGASVEQYF.

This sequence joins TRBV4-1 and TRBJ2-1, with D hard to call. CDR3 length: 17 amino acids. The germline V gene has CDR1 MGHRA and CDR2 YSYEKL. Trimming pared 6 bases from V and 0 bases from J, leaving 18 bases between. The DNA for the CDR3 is TGCGCCAGCAGTCATATTGTATCGGCGAGCTCCTACAATGAGCAGTTCTTC. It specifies CASSHIVSASSYNEQFF.

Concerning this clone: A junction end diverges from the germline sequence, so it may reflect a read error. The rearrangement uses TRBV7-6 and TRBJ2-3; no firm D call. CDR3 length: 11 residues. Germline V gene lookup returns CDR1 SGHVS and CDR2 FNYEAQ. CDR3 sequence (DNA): TGTGCCAGCAGCTTAGCGGGCCGACTTGCATTT. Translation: CASSLAGRLAF.

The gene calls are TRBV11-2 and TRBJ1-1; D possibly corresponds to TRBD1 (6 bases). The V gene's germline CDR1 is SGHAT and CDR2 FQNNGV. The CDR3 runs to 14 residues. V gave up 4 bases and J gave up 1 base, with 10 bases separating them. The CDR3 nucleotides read TGTGCCAGCAGCTCAACAGGGAGGAACACTGAAGCTTTCTTT. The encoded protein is CASSSTGRNTEAFF.

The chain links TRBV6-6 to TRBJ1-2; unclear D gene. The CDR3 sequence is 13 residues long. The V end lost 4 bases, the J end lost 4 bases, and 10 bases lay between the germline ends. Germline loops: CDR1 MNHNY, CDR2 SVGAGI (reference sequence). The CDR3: CASSSGSSYGYTF. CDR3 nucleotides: TGTGCCAGCAGTTCGGGTAGCTCCTATGGCTACACCTTC.

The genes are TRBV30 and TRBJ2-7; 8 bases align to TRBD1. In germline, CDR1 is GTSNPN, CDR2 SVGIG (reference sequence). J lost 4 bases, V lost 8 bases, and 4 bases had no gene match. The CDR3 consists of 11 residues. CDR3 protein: CALRTGYEQYF. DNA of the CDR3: TGTGCCCTGAGGACAGGGTACGAGCAGTACTTC.

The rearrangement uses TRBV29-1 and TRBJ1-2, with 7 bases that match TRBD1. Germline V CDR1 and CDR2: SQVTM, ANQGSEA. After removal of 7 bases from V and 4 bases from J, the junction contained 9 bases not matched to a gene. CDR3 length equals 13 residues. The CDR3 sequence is CSGSDREGYGYTF. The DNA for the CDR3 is TGCAGCGGCAGTGACAGGGAGGGCTATGGCTACACCTTC.

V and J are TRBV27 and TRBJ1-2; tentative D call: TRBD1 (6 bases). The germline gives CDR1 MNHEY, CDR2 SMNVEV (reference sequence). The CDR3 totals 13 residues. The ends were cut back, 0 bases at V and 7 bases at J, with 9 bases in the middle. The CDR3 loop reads CASSLSSGVGYTF. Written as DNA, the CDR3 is TGTGCCAGCAGTTTATCTTCAGGGGTTGGCTACACCTTC.

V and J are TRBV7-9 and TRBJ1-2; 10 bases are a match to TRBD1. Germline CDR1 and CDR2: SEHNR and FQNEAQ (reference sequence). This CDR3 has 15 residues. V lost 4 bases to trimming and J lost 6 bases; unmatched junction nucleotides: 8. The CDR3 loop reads CASSWATGGSHGYTF. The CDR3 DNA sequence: TGTGCCAGCAGCTGGGCGACAGGGGGCTCTCATGGCTACACCTTC.

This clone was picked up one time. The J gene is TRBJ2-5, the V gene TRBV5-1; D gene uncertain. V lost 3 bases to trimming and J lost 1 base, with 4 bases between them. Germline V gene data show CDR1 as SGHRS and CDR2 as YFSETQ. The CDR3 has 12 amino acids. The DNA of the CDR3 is TGCGCCAGCAGCTCAGCCCAAGAGACCCAGTACTTC. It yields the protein CASSSAQETQYF.

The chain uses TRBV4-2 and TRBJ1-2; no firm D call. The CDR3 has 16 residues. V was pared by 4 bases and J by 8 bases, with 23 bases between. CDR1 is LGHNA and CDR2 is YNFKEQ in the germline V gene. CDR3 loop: CASSLKDYGRMYGYTF. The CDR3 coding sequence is TGTGCCAGCAGCCTAAAAGATTACGGGAGGATGTACGGCTACACCTTC.

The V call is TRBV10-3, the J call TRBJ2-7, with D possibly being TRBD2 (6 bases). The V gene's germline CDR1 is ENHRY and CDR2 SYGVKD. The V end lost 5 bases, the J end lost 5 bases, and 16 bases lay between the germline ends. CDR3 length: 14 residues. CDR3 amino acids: CAISSTRGGDEQYF. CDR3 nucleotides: TGTGCCATCAGTTCTACTAGAGGCGGGGACGAGCAGTACTTC.

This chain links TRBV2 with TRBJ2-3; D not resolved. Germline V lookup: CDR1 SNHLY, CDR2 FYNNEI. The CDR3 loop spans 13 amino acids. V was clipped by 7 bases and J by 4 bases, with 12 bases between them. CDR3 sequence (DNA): TGTGCCAGCACCATAGGCGAGCCAGATACGCAGTATTTT. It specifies CASTIGEPDTQYF.

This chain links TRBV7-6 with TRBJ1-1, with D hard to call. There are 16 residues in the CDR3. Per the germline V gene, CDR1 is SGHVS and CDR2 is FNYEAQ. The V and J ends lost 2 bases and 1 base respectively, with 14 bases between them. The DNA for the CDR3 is TGTGCCAGCAGCTTAAATTTGAGGGCAGGGAACACTGAAGCTTTCTTT. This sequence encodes CASSLNLRAGNTEAFF.

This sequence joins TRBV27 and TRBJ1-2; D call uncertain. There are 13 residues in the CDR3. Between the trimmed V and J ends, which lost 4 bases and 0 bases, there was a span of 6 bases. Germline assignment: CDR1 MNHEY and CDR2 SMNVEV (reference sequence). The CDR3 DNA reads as TGTGCCAGCAGTTACAGAGCTAACTATGGCTACACCTTC. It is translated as CASSYRANYGYTF.

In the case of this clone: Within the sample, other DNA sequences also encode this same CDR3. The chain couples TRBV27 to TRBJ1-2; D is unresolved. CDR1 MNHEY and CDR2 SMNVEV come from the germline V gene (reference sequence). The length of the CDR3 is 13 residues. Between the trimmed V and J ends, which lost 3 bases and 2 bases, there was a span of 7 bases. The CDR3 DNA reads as TGTGCCAGCAGTTTGACGAGAAACTATGGCTACACCTTC. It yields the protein CASSLTRNYGYTF.

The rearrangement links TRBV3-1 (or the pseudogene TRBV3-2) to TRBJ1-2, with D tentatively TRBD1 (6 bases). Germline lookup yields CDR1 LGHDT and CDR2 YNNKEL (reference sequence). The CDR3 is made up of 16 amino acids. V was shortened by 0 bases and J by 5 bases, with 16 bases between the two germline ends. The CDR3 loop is CASSQDGTPPRYGYTF. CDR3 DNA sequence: TGTGCCAGCAGCCAAGATGGGACACCACCGAGGTATGGCTACACCTTC.

This CDR3 reads CASSYSDFQETQYF. Here the CDR3 DNA reads TGTGCCAGCAGTTACTCGGATTTCCAAGAGACCCAGTACTTC. V gene TRBV6-2 or TRBV6-3 combines with J gene TRBJ2-5; the D is unclear. The CDR3 is 14 amino acids. Deletions cut 0 bases from V and 1 base from J, with 6 bases between. Germline assignment: CDR1 MNHEY and CDR2 SVGEGT.

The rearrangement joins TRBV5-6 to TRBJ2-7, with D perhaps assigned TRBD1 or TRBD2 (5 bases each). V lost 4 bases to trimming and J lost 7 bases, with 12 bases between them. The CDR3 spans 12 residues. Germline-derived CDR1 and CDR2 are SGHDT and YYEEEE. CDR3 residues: CASSIGAMEQYF. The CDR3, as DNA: TGTGCCAGCAGCATCGGGGCAATGGAGCAGTACTTC.

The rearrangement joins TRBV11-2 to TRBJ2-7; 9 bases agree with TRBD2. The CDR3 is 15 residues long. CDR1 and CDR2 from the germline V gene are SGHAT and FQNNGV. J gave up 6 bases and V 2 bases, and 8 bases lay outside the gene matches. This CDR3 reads CASSLFGGRESEQYF. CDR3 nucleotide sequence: TGTGCCAGCAGCTTATTTGGCGGGAGGGAAAGCGAGCAGTACTTC. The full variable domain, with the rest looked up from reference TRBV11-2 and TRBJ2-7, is EAGVAQSPRYKIIEKRQSVAFWCNPISGHATLYWYQQILGQGPKLLIQFQNNGVVDDSQLPKDRFSAERLKGVDSTLKIQPAKLEDSAVYLCASSLFGGRESEQYFGPGTRLTVT.

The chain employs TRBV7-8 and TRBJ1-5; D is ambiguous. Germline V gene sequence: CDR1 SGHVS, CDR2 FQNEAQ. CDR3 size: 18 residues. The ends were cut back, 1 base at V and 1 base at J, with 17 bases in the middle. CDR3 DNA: TGTGCCAGCAGCTTAGGTGGTACAAGAGGGAAAAGCAATCAGCCCCAGCATTTT. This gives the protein CASSLGGTRGKSNQPQHF.

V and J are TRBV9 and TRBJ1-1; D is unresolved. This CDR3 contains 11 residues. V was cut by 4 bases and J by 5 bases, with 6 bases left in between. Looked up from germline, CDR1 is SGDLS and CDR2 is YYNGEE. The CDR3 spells CASSPRTEAFF. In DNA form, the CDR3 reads TGTGCCAGCAGCCCTCGGACTGAAGCTTTCTTT.

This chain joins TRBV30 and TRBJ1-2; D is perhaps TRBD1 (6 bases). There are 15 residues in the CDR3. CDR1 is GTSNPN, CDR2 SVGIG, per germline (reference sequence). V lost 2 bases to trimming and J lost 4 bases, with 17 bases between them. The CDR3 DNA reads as TGTGCCTGGAGTCTTTACAGGGCGGACGGCTATGGCTACACCTTC. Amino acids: CAWSLYRADGYGYTF.

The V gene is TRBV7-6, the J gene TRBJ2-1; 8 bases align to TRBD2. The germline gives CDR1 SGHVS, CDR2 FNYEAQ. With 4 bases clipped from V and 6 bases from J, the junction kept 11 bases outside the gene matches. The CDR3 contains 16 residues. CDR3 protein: CASSSTIAGTFNEQFF. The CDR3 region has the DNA TGTGCCAGCAGCTCGACCATAGCGGGAACTTTCAATGAGCAGTTCTTC.

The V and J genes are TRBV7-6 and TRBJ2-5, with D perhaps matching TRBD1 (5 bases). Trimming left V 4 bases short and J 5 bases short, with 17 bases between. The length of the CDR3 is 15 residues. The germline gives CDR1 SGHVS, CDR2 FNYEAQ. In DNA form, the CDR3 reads TGTGCCAGCAGCTCCGCGGACACGGAAGGGGAGACCCAGTACTTC. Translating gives CASSSADTEGETQYF.

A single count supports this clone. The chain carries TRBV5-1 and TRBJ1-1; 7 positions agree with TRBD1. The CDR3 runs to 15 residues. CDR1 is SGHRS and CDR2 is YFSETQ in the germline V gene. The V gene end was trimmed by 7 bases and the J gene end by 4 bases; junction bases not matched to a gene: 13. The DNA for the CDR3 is TGCGCCAGCTCGGTAGGGGAGGGGGCGGCCACTGAAGCTTTCTTT. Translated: CASSVGEGAATEAFF.